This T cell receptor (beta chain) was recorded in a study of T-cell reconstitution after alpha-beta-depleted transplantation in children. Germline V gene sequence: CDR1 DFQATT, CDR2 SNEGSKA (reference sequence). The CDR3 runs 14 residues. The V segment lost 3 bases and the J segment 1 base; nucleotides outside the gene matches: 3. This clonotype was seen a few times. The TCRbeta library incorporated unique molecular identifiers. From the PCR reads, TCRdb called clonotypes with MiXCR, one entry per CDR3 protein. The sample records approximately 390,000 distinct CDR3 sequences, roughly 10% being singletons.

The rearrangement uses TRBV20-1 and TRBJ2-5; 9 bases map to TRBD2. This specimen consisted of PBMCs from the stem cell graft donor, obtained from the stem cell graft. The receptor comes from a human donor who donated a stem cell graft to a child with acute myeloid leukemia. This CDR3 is CSASGGGAQETQYF. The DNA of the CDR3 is TGCAGTGCTAGCGGCGGGGGGGCCCAAGAGACCCAGTACTTC.